The entry that follows covers one T cell receptor beta chain sequence. Its cognate antigen is unknown. The data were taken from a study of T cell responses to AZD1222 COVID-19 vaccine. Study-level results: Across the whole spike, CD4 TCRs peaked at regions 160-218 and 743-854. Mostly white British, mostly female donors; authors suggested clonal diversity may be underestimated. Seropositive at baseline were only a handful of AZD1222 recipients.

In germline, CDR1 is SGHVS, CDR2 FQNEAQ. The length of the CDR3 is 12 residues. V was clipped by 4 bases and J by 4 bases, with 7 bases between them. Generated by immunoSEQ multiplex PCR, the TCRdb table keeps only in-frame clones and is missing some. The sample contains roughly 55,000 clones, about 85% of which appear only once. This receptor was taken from an adult in good health. The chain combines TRBV7-8 with TRBJ1-2; no clear D gene. The input for sequencing was peripheral blood, taken on day 0 of AZD1222 vaccination. CDR3 in amino acids: CASSSNGYGYTF. The CDR3 nucleotides are TGTGCCAGCAGCTCTAATGGCTATGGCTACACCTTC.